Detailed here is one T cell receptor (beta chain). The antigen is not known. This record comes from a study of somatic mutations in cytotoxic T cells in rheumatoid arthritis. Here immunoSEQ multiplex PCR was the method, and the copy in TCRdb shows in-frame clones only, minus some. The sample shows under 11,000 clones, approximately 90% of them seen only once. Study observations and caveats: There were about an eighth of the roughly 60 patients in whom the largest CD8+ clone exceeded 20% of CD8+ cells. Only rheumatoid arthritis patients, not healthy controls, showed CD8+ clonality increasing with age. The study found no significant difference in CD8+ T-cell clonality between rheumatoid arthritis patients and age-matched healthy controls.

Germline CDR1 reads LNHDA; CDR2 reads SQIVND (reference sequence). Trimming stripped 1 base from V and 6 bases from J, with 4 bases between. This CDR3 has 12 amino acids. CD4+ and CD8+ cells were isolated by positive magnetic bead selection, with purity checked by flow cytometry. The sequence was collected from a woman aged 18 to 35 with rheumatoid arthritis. What was sequenced was CD4+ T cells sorted from blood. V gene TRBV19 combines with J gene TRBJ1-5; D gene unclear. This CDR3 is CASSIGAQPQHF. In nucleotides, the CDR3 is TGTGCCAGTAGTATAGGCGCTCAGCCCCAGCATTTT.